This T cell receptor beta chain was sequenced for a study of OX40 agonist ivuxolimab in advanced cancers. Background on the whole study: Ivuxolimab, which targeted the costimulatory receptor OX40 (CD134), was an agonistic, fully human IgG2 monoclonal antibody. Intravenous ivuxolimab was administered to patients every 2 weeks at six dose levels: 0.01, 0.1, 0.3, 1.5, 3 and 10 mg/kg. Of the approximately 50 patients in dose escalation, approximately 20 had hepatocellular carcinoma, about 15 had melanoma, 9 had renal cell carcinoma and 9 had head and neck cancer. In the dose-escalation cohort, roughly 80% of patients were male, and the mean age was approximately 60 years, with a range of about 23 to 90. Prior anti-PD-1, anti-PD-L1 or anti-CTLA-4 therapy was permitted, and checkpoint inhibitors had been received by about 36% of dose-escalation patients. Three dose-escalation patients achieved partial responses, one with hepatocellular carcinoma and two with cutaneous melanoma. Peripheral TCRbeta sequencing was intended to test whether TCR sequence diversity was altered and clonal T-cell expansion was caused by ivuxolimab. The paper reports the monotherapy dose-escalation portion (N = 52 patients) of the phase I ivuxolimab trial. Findings and caveats that apply to the study as a whole: In the 0.1-3.0 mg/kg groups, partial responders had among the lowest normalized peripheral clonal expansion, particularly in CD8+ T cells. Antigen specificity was not determined for the clonally expanded peripheral T cells. At doses of 0.1 to 3.0 mg/kg, clonal expansion of both CD4+ and CD8+ T cells in blood was seen between baseline and week 6. After ivuxolimab, CD8+ T cells had more expanded clones than CD4+ T cells on average. Low levels of normalized T-cell clonal expansion were also seen in some patients who did not respond.

With respect to this clone: Its antigen is unknown. Within one base of it there is no much larger clone, and no base qualities were kept.

There are 15 amino acids in the CDR3, from cysteine to phenylalanine inclusive. Kept here is only the CDR3 DNA, which spans 45 bases and is read in frame from base 1. For CDR1 and CDR2, the germline V gene lists MGHRA and YSYEKL. The V end loses 1 base and the J end loses 7 bases, and a stretch of 13 bases separates them. To sequence the TCRbeta CDR3 region, genomic DNA was isolated from the sorted cells. The immunoSEQ Assay was used to sequence the TCRbeta CDR3 regions. Imported from immuneACCESS, the table was reduced by TCRdb to in-frame sequences with V and J called. These copies leave out some clones; in studies compared against another copy, an unresolved V gene accounts for under half, and the cause of the remainder is not known. The sample includes more than 9,500 clones, with roughly 84% observed a single time. About 27% of the sample is taken by the ten largest. The trial excluded patients who had a history of autoimmune disease or were on systemic immunosuppression. Peripheral blood for TCR sequencing was collected from all dose cohorts at baseline, on cycle 4 day 1, and on cycle 7 day 1. Samples came from an open-label, multicenter, first-in-human phase I dose-escalation trial of ivuxolimab. Adults with locally advanced or metastatic melanoma, renal cell, hepatocellular, or head and neck squamous cell carcinoma were enrolled in the trial. Before TCR sequencing, CD4+ and CD8+ T cells were separately sorted from peripheral blood.

This specimen was CD4+ or CD8+ T cells sorted from blood, taken in a trial of the OX40 agonist ivuxolimab. The rearranged segments are TRBV4-1 and TRBJ2-2; TRBD1 could be the D gene, as 5 bases match. The TCR was taken from an adult with an advanced solid tumor such as melanoma, head and neck, liver or kidney cancer. The CDR3 region has the sequence CASSQVEGADGELFF. The DNA sequence is as follows: TGCGCCAGCAGCCAAGTCGAAGGGGCAGACGGGGAGCTGTTTTTT.